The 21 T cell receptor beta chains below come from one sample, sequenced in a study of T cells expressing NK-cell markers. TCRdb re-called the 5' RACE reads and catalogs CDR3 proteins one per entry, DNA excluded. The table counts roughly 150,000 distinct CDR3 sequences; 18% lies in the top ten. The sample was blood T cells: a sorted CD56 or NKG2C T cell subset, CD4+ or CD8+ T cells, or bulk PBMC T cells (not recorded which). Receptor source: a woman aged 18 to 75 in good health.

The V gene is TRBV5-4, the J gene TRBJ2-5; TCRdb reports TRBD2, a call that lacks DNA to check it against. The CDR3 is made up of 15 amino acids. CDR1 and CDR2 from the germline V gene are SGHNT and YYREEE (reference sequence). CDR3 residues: CASSPPLGPSETQYF.

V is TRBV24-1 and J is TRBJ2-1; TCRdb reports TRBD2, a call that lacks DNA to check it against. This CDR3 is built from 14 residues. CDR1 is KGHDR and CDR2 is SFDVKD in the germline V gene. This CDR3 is CATSAGSGGREQFF.

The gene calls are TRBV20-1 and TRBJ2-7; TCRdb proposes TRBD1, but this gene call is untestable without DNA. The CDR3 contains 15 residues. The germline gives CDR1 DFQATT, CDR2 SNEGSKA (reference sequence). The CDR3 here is CSATNPGTGGGEQYF.

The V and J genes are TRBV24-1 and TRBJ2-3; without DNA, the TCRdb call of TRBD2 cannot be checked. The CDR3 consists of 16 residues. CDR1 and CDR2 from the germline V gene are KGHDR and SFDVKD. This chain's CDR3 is CATSDPGLAMSDTQYF.

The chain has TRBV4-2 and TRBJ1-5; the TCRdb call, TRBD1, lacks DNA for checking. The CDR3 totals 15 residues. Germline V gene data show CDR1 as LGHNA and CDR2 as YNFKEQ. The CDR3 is CASSQDGTGYQPQHF.

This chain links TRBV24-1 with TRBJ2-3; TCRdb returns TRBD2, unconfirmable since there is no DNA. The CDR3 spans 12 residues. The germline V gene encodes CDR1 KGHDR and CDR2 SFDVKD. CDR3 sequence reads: CATRGAGDTQYF.

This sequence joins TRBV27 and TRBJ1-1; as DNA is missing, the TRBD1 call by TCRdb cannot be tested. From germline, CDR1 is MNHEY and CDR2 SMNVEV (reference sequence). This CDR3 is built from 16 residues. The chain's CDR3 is CASSPRTGGLGTEAFF.

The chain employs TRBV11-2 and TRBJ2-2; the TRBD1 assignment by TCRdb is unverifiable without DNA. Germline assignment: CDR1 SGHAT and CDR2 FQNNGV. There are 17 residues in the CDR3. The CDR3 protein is CASSTGGLTFNTGELFF.

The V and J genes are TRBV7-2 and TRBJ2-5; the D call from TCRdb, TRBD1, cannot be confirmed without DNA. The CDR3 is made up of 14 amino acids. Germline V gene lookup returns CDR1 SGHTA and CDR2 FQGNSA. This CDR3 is CASSLSPAQGDQYF.

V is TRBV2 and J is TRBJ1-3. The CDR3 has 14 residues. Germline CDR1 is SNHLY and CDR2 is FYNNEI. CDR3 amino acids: CASSVGNAGNTIYF.

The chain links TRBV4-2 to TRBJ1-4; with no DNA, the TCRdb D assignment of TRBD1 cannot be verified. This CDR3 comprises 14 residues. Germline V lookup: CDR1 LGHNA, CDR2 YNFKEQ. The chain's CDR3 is CASRPDRGGEKLFF.

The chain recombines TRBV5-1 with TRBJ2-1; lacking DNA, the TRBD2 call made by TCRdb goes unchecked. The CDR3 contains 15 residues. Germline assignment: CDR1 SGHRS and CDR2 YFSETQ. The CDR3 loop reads CASSPSSGGVPGQFF.

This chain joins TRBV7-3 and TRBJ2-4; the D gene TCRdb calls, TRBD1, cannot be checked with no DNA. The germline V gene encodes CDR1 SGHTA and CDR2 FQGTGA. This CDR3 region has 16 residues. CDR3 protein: CASAQGGGLAKNIQYF.

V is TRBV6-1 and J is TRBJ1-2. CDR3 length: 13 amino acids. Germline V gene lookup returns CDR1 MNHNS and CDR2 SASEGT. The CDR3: CASSRDFPYGYTF.

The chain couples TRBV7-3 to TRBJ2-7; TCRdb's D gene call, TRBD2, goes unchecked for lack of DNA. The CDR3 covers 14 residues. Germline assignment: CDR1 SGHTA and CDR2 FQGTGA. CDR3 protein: CASSAGLASHEQYF.

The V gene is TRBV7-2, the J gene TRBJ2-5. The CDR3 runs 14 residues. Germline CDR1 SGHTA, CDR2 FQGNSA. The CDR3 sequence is CASSHLQNQETQYF. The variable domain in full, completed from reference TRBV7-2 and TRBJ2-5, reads GAGVSQSPSNKVTEKGKDVELRCDPISGHTALYWYRQSLGQGLEFLIYFQGNSAPDKSGLPSDRFSAERTGGSVSTLTIQRTQQEDSAVYLCASSHLQNQETQYFGPGTRLLVL.

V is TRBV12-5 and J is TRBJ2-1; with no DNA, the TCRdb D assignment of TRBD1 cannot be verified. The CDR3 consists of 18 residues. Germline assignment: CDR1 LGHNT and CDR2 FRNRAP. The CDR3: CASGLAQQGGETYNEQFF.

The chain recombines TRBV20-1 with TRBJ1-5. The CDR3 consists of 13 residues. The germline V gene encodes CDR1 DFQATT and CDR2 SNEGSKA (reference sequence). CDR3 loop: CSAGPGLNQPQHF.

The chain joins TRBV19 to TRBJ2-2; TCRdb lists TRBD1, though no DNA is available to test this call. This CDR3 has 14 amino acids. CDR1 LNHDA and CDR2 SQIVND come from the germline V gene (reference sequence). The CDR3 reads CASKHRGKGGELFF.

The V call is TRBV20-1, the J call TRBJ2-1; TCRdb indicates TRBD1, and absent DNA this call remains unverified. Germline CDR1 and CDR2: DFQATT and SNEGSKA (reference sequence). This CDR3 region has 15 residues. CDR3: CSASIRDRGRDEQFF.

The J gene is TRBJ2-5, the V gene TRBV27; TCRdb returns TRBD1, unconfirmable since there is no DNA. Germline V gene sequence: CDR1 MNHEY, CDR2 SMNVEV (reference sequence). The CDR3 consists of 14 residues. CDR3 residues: CASSLQGGGETQYF.